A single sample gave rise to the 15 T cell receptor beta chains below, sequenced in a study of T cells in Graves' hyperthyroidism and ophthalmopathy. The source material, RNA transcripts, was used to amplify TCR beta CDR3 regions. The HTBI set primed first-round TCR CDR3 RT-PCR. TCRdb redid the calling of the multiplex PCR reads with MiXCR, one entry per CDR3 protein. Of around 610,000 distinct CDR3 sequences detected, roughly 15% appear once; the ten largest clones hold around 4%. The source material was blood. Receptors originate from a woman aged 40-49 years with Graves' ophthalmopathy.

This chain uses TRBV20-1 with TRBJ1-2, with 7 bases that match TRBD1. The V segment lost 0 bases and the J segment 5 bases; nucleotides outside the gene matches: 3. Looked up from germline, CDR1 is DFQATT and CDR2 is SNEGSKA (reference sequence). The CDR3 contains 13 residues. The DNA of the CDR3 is TGCAGTGCTAGAGACGGGACAGTTTATGGCTACACCTTC. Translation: CSARDGTVYGYTF.

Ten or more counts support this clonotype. The CDR3 sequence is CASSFSGLAGRAYEQYF. The CDR3 DNA follows: TGTGCCAGCAGTTTCTCCGGACTAGCGGGAAGGGCCTACGAGCAGTACTTC. This sequence joins TRBV6-5 and TRBJ2-7; 12 bases match TRBD2. The CDR3 runs 17 residues. In germline, CDR1 is MNHEY, CDR2 SVGAGI. J was trimmed by 2 bases and V by 4 bases; bases with no gene match: 9.

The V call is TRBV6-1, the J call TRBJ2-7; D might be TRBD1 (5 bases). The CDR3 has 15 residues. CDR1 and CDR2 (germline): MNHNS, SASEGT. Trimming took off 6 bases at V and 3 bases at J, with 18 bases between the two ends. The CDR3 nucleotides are TGTGCCAGCAGCCAAGGGGCAGAGACAAGCTACGAGCAGTACTTC. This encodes CASSQGAETSYEQYF.

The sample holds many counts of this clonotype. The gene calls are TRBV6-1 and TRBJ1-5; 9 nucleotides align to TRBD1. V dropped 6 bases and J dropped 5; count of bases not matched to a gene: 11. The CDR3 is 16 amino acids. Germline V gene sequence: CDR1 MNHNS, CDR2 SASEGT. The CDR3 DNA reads TGTGCCAGCAGAGACACCGGGACAGGGAGCTATCAGCCCCAGCATTTT. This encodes CASRDTGTGSYQPQHF.

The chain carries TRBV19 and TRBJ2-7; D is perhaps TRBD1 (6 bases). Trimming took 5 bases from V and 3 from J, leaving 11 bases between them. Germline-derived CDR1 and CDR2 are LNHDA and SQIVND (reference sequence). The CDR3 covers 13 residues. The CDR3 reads CASSAGDGYEQYF. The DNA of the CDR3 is TGTGCCAGTAGTGCAGGGGATGGCTACGAGCAGTACTTC. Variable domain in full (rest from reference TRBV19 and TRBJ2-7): DGGITQSPKYLFRKEGQNVTLSCEQNLNHDAMYWYRQDPGQGLRLIYYSQIVNDFQKGDIAEGYSVSREKKESFPLTVTSAQKNPTAFYLCASSAGDGYEQYFGPGTRLTVT.

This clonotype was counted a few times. The CDR3 bases are TGTGCTAGTGGTTTGGTAAAGCTATACGAGCAGTACTTC. Protein product: CASGLVKLYEQYF. The gene calls are TRBV12-5 and TRBJ2-7; D ambiguous. The V end lost 0 bases, the J end lost 4 bases, and 7 bases lay between the germline ends. Germline V gives CDR1 LGHNT, CDR2 FRNRAP. This CDR3 is 13 amino acids long.

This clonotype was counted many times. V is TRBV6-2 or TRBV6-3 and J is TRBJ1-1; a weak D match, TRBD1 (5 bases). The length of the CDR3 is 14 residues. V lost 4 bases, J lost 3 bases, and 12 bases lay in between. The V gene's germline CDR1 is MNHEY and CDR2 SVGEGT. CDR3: CASSLAGTDTEAFF. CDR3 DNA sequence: TGTGCCAGCAGTTTGGCAGGGACCGACACTGAAGCTTTCTTT.

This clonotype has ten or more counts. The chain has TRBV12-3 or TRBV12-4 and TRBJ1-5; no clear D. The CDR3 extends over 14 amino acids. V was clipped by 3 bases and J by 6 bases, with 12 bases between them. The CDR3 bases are TGTGCCAGCAGTTTTAATAGGGATGGTCAGCCCCAGCATTTT. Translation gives CASSFNRDGQPQHF.

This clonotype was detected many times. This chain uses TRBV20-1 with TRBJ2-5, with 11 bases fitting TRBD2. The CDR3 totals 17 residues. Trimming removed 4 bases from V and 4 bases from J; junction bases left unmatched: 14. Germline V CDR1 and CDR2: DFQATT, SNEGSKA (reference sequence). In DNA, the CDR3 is TGCAGTGCTATGCAACTAGCGGGAGTGGGGGTTGGAGAGACCCAGTACTTC. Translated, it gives CSAMQLAGVGVGETQYF.

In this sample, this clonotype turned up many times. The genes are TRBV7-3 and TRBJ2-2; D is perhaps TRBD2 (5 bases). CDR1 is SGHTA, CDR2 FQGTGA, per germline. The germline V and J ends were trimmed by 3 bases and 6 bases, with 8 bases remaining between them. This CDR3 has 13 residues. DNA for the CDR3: TGTGCCAGCAGCTTTGCTAGCCCCGGGGAGCTGTTTTTT. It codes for CASSFASPGELFF.

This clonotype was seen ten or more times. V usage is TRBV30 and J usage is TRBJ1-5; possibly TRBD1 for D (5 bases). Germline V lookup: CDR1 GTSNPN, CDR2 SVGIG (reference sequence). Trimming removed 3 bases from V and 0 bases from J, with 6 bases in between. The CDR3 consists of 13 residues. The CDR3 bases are TGTGCCTGGAGAGGACATAGCAATCAGCCCCAGCATTTT. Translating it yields CAWRGHSNQPQHF.

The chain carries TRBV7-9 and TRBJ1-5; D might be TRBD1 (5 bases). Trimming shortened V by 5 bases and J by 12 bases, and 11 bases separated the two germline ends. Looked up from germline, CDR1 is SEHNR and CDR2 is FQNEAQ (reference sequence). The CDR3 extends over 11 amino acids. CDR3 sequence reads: CASSGGSGQHF. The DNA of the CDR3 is TGTGCCAGCAGCGGGGGGTCCGGCCAGCATTTT. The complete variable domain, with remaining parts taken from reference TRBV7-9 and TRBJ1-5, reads DTGVSQNPRHKITKRGQNVTFRCDPISEHNRLYWYRQTLGQGPEFLTYFQNEAQLEKSRLLSDRFSAERPKGSFSTLEIQRTEQGDSAMYLCASSGGSGQHFGDGTRLSIL.

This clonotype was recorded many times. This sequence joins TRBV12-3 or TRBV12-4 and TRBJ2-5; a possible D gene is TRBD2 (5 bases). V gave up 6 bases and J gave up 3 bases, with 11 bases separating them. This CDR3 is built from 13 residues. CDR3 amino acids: CASRRDGKETQYF. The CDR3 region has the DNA TGTGCCAGCAGGAGAGACGGGAAAGAGACCCAGTACTTC.

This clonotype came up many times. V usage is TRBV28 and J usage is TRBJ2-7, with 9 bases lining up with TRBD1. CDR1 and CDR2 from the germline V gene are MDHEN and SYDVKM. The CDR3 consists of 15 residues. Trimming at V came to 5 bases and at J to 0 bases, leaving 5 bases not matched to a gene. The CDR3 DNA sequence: TGTGCCAGCAGTCCCCGGGACAGGGCCTCCTACGAGCAGTACTTC. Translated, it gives CASSPRDRASYEQYF.

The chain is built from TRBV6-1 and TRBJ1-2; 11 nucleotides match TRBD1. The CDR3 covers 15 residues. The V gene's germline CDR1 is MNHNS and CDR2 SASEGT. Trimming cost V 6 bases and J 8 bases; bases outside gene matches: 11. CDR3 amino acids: CASSKGGQGVGGYTF. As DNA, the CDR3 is TGTGCCAGCAGCAAAGGGGGACAGGGGGTAGGAGGCTACACCTTC.